Listed here are 4 T cell receptor beta chains from one sample, sequenced in a study of T cells in Graves' hyperthyroidism and ophthalmopathy. RNA transcripts gave rise to amplified TCR beta CDR3 regions. A first-round RT-PCR of the TCR CDR3 used the HTBI primer set. From the multiplex PCR reads, TCRdb called clonotypes with MiXCR, one entry per CDR3 protein. The data show about 590,000 distinct CDR3 sequences, approximately 15% seen once. Sequences were obtained from blood. The receptors stem from a woman in her twenties or thirties with Graves' hyperthyroidism.

This clonotype was detected ten times or more. V is TRBV18 and J is TRBJ2-7; 8 bases are a match to TRBD2. Germline V lookup: CDR1 KGHSH, CDR2 LQKENI. V shed 3 bases and J 2 bases; nucleotides not matched to a gene: 3. The CDR3 has 14 residues. The CDR3 DNA reads as TGTGCCAGCTCACCCCGGCGGGAGGCCTACGAGCAGTACTTC. Encoded protein: CASSPRREAYEQYF.

The V call is TRBV7-8, the J call TRBJ1-2; D is undetermined. Trimming cost V 5 bases and J 7 bases, with 14 bases left between them. CDR1 is SGHVS, CDR2 FQNEAQ, per germline. CDR3 size: 13 residues. Here the CDR3 reads CASSPDGHRGYTF. CDR3 nucleotides: TGTGCCAGCAGCCCCGATGGGCACCGTGGCTACACCTTC.

This clonotype appeared once. The chain joins TRBV14 to TRBJ1-1; D is unresolved. Germline V gene lookup returns CDR1 SGHDN and CDR2 FVKESK. This CDR3 region has 14 residues. Trimming cost V 4 bases and J 2 bases, with 11 bases left between them. DNA for the CDR3: TGTGCCAGCAGCCCCCGTTGGATCAACACTGAAGCTTTCTTT. Translation: CASSPRWINTEAFF.

The J gene is TRBJ2-7, the V gene TRBV20-1; TRBD2 is a possible D gene (6 bases). The CDR3 is 14 residues long. CDR1 is DFQATT and CDR2 is SNEGSKA in the germline V gene (reference sequence). Trimming cost V 2 bases and J 2 bases, with 13 bases left between them. CDR3 bases: TGCAGTGCTAGAAGTTGGGACTTCACCTACGAGCAGTACTTC. Amino acid sequence: CSARSWDFTYEQYF.